The clone carrying this T cell receptor beta chain showed up many times. The CDR3 is 15 residues long. Between the trimmed V and J ends, which lost 2 bases and 2 bases, there was a span of 10 bases. Germline V gives CDR1 WSHSY, CDR2 SAAADI. TCRdb re-called the 5' RACE reads with MiXCR, one entry per CDR3 protein. The data hold tens of thousands of distinct CDR3 sequences, with around 10% observed a single time. The data were taken from a study of early T cells in non-severe SARS-CoV-2 infection. The J gene is TRBJ1-5, the V gene TRBV10-2; a possible D gene is TRBD1 (5 bases). The source of this sequence is an adult who was a healthcare worker with PCR-confirmed SARS-CoV-2 infection or an uninfected control (not recorded which). Sequencing was performed on whole blood. CDR3 protein: CASSEGQGGNQPQHF. In DNA, the CDR3 is TGCGCCAGCAGTGAGGGGCAGGGAGGCAATCAGCCCCAGCATTTT.